This T cell receptor (beta chain) derives from a study of tumor-infiltrating T cells and Merkel cell polyomavirus (dated by TCRdb to between 2016 and 2019). Regarding the research as a whole: In Merkel cell carcinoma patients, the study investigated CD8+ T cells specific for the Merkel cell polyomavirus KLL epitope. Varying disease stages were represented at patient presentation, and patients were followed for a median of roughly 2.7 years (range roughly 1.1 to 6.0 years). The therapies patients received were varied and non-standardized, including chemotherapy, radiation and immunotherapies. In roughly 15 samples, TRB sequencing was done on KLL-tetramer-sorted cells from blood or tumor-infiltrating lymphocytes, along with 12 matched whole-tumor samples. Most whole-tumor samples were obtained as 25-micron curls cut from formalin-fixed, paraffin-embedded tissue blocks. Across the study, one tumor sample was obtained as a frozen nodal tumor digest and one as a flash-frozen core biopsy of a metastasis. What the study reported, not specific to this receptor: A greater number of unique KLL-specific clonotypes in tumors (roughly 5-120 vs 0-3) was associated with a significant advantage in MCC-specific survival (P = 0.0051). KLL-specific TRB repertoires were found to be diverse and largely private, with only one public clonotype, shared by two patients, identified among some 400 unique sequences. A higher fraction of KLL-specific T cells within tumors (about 1.8-20% versus 0-0.14%) was associated with significantly better MCC-specific survival. One limitation of the study is the small sample size (n of about twelve patients). The study examined just one viral epitope, so T cells targeting other Merkel cell polyomavirus epitopes were not captured.

Receptors were amplified or captured by the immunoSEQ multiplex PCR assay. Adaptive Biotechnologies (Seattle, WA) carried out genomic DNA extraction, TRB sequencing and normalization. Turning to the authors' computational methods: To compute clonality, the Shannon entropy of productive TRB sequences was normalized by log2 of unique productive sequences and then subtracted from one. To identify KLL-specific clonotypes in tumors, TCRbeta CDR3 amino acid sequences were matched against the sequences from the tetramer-sorted sample of each patient. The table was pulled from immuneACCESS by TCRdb, which kept in-frame rearrangements only. Such tables lose some clones; where checked, under half of the loss comes from unresolved V genes, and the rest has no known cause. V and J calls and clone size are copied from that table; D and trimming were computed from the DNA. The sample profile shows more than 20,000 clones; nearly 90% of them were found once. The ten biggest clones cover roughly 2.5% of the sample.

Unmatched junction bases come to 6, with V trimmed by 5 bases and J by 2 bases. Measured from the cysteine to the phenylalanine, the CDR3 is 18 residues long. The only DNA kept is the CDR3, 54 bases in frame from the first base. Reading the germline V gene gives CDR1 MGHRA and CDR2 YSYEKL. By immunohistochemistry, the tumors of all patients showed robust positive staining for Merkel cell polyomavirus Large T antigen. The study included about a dozen Merkel cell carcinoma patients who had robust KLL-tetramer+ populations, above 0.04% of CD8+ T cells, in blood and/or cultured TIL. All patients were Caucasian, with a median age of about 60 years and a range of roughly 50 to 77 years. Lymph node tumors were analyzed for patients with unknown primaries presenting with nodal disease, or where primary tissue was insufficient. Comment on this clone: The specificity of this receptor is unknown. Base qualities are not provided; no much larger clone lies one nucleotide away.

The receptor was isolated from a man aged 50-60 years with Merkel cell carcinoma. Recombination linked TRBV4-1 to TRBJ2-2, with 15 central nucleotides matching TRBD2. Sequencing was performed on lymph node tissue. The encoded CDR3 is CASSSQGLAGGNTGELFF. The base sequence is TGCGCCAGCAGCTCTCAGGGACTAGCGGGAGGAAACACCGGGGAGCTGTTTTTT.